The clone carrying this TCR beta chain was recorded a few times. This entry is derived from a study of T-cell memory formation after mild COVID-19. Germline loops: CDR1 ENHRY, CDR2 SYGVKD. The length of the CDR3 is 15 residues. Deletions cut 9 bases from V and 5 bases from J, with 21 bases between. TCRdb called the 5' RACE reads again in MiXCR, with one record for every CDR3 protein. Of fewer than 300,000 distinct CDR3 sequences in the sample, about a sixth were seen once. The TCR was taken from a man in his late teens or twenties who had mild COVID-19 (a few samples of this study predate the infection). Cell type and time point are not known. This chain connects TRBV10-3 to TRBJ2-3; TRBD2 is a possible D gene (5 bases). The specimen sequenced was PBMCs or a T cell subset sorted from them (not recorded which). CDR3 protein: CAIKGLRVGGDTQYF. The CDR3 DNA is TGTGCCATAAAGGGTCTGAGGGTTGGAGGAGATACGCAGTATTTT.